This TCR beta chain was observed in a study of blood T cell repertoires in COVID-19 (dated by TCRdb to 2018 to 2020). In terms of the full investigation: Collaborator samples came from the United States, Italy and Spain and covered acute and convalescent phases of COVID-19. The prospective study material was composed of cDNA or gDNA derived from T cells, B-cell-depleted T cells, or PBMCs. The dataset comprised deeply sampled blood TCRbeta repertoires from subjects exposed to, actively infected with, or recovered from COVID-19. The repertoires were released in a freely available public database intended as a resource for research on the immune response to SARS-CoV-2. Samples were obtained from the ongoing ImmuneRACE study (first 160 participants) and from 1,254 subjects provided by 6 global collaborators. Sample metadata almost always included a de-identified subject ID, COVID-19 status, age in years and sex. Where available, HLA class I and class II types were obtained from metadata supplied by the sample provider rather than from assay-based typing.

Details on this clone: Its antigen has not been determined. Base qualities are not at hand, and no much larger clone is one base apart.

A second Seattle source provided samples from volunteer blood donors who had recovered from COVID-19. Collaborating institutions collected whole blood in K2EDTA tubes following their own protocols. For TCRbeta analysis, collaborators shipped samples in one of three forms: frozen whole blood, isolated PBMCs, or DNA extracted from either of those sample types. V loses 9 bases, J loses 5 bases, and the germline ends lie 13 bases apart. The CDR3 spans 12 residues, from the cysteine through the phenylalanine. The retained sequence is limited to the CDR3, 36 bases, with the frame set at the first base. CDR1 and CDR2 are read off the germline V gene (reference sequence) as LGHDT and YNNKEL. General findings and caveats noted by the study authors: The amount of clinical and demographic metadata varied by source and participant and was provided uncurated.

The immunoSEQ Assay, a bias-controlled multiplex PCR, was used to amplify TCRbeta CDR3 regions from genomic DNA. On the authors' methods: Within the assay, amplification of reference gene primers was used to estimate how many nucleated cells each sample contained. Sequence reads were collapsed and filtered to measure the absolute abundance of every unique TCRbeta CDR3 rearrangement. For each sample, productive Simpson clonality was calculated by taking the square root of Simpson's diversity index across productive rearrangements. Drawn from immuneACCESS, this table holds only the in-frame rearrangements with V and J called that TCRdb kept. Clones are partly lost; checked studies trace under half to an unresolved V gene and leave the rest unexplained. The V and J calls and clone size were taken over from that table, and D and trimming were inferred from the DNA. This sample gives 170,000 or so clones in total; approximately 87% of them show up just once. The ten largest make up about 1% of the sample.

The rearranged segments are TRBV3-1 (or the pseudogene TRBV3-2) and TRBJ2-5; TRBD2 is a possible D gene, resting on 6 matching bases. This TCR was sampled from a young woman who had recovered from COVID-19. Sequences were obtained from peripheral blood. The DNA sequence is TGTGCCAGGGGGACTCCGCATGAGACCCAGTACTTC. It encodes CARGTPHETQYF.